The subject of this entry is one T cell receptor beta chain. Generated by immunoSEQ multiplex PCR, the TCRdb table keeps only in-frame clones and is missing some. The table shows under 200,000 clones, with around 79% occurring only once. These data belong to a study of blood T cell repertoires in COVID-19. In germline, CDR1 is KGHSH, CDR2 LQKENI. This CDR3 is 18 amino acids long. With V trimmed by 3 bases and J by 1 base, 12 bases remained unmatched. Sample: peripheral blood. This clonotype was obtained from a woman in her 40s with COVID-19, enrolled during active disease. The rearrangement links TRBV18 to TRBJ1-2; TRBD1 agrees at 9 bases. The DNA for the CDR3 is TGTGCCAGCTCACCCTTAACAGGGGGCCATTATAATAACTATGGCTACACCTTC. It codes for CASSPLTGGHYNNYGYTF.